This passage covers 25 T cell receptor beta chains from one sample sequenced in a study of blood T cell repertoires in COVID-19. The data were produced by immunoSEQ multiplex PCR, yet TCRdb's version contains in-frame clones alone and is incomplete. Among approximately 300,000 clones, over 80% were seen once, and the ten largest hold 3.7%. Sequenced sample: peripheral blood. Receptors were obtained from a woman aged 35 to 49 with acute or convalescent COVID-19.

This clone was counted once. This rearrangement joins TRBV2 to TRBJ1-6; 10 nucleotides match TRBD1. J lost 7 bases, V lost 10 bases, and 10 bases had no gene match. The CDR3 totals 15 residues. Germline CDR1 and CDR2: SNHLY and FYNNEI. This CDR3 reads CATSGQGMQNSPLHF. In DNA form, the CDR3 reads TGTGCCACCTCGGGACAGGGGATGCAGAATTCACCCCTCCACTTT.

The CDR3 protein is CASSLSSSYNSPLHF. The DNA of the CDR3 is TGTGCCAGCAGCTTATCCAGCTCCTATAATTCACCCCTCCACTTT. The chain uses TRBV7-9 and TRBJ1-6; D not resolved. CDR3 size: 15 residues. With 2 bases removed from V and 0 bases from J, the gap between germline ends came to 5 bases. Germline loops: CDR1 SEHNR, CDR2 FQNEAQ (reference sequence). Looking up the rest from reference TRBV7-9 and TRBJ1-6 gives the full variable domain: DTGVSQNPRHKITKRGQNVTFRCDPISEHNRLYWYRQTLGQGPEFLTYFQNEAQLEKSRLLSDRFSAERPKGSFSTLEIQRTEQGDSAMYLCASSLSSSYNSPLHFGNGTRLTVT.

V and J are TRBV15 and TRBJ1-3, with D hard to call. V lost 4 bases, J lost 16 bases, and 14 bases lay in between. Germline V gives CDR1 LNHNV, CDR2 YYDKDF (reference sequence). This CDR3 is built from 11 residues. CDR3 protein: CATSKVGRRYF. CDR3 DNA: TGTGCCACCAGCAAAGTCGGCAGGAGGTATTTT.

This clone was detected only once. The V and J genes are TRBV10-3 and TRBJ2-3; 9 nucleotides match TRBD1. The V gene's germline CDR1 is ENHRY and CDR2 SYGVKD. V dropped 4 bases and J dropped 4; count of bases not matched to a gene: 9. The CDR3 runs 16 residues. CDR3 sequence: CAISGTRDRDPDTQYF. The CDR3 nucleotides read TGTGCCATCAGTGGGACCCGGGACAGGGATCCAGATACGCAGTATTTT.

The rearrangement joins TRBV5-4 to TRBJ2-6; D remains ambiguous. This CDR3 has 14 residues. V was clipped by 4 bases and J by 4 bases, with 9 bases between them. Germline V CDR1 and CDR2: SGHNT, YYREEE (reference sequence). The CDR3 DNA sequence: TGTGCCAGCAGCCCCCAAATCGGGGCCAACGTCCTGACTTTC. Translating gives CASSPQIGANVLTF.

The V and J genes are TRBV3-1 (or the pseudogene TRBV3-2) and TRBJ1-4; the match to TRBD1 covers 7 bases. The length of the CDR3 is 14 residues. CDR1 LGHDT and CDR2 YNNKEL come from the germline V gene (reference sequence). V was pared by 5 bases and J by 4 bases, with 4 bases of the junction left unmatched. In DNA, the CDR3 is TGTGCCAGCAGCTTGGGACAGTTTAATGAAAAACTGTTTTTT. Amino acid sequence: CASSLGQFNEKLFF.

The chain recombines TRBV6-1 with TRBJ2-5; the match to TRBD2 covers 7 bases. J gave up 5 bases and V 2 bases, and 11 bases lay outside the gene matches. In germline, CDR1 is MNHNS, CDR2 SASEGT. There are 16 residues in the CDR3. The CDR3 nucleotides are TGTGCCAGCAGTGAACGTCCCAGGGAGGGTCACGAGACCCAGTACTTC. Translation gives CASSERPREGHETQYF.

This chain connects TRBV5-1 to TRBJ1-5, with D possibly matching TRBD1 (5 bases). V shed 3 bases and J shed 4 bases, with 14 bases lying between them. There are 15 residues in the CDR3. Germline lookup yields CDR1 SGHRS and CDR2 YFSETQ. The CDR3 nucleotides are TGCGCCAGCAGCTCTAATCCGGGGGGGAATCAGCCCCAGCATTTT. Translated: CASSSNPGGNQPQHF.

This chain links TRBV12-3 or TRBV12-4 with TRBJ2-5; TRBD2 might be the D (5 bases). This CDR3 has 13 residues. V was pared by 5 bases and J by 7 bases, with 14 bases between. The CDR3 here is CASSVAGVPTQYF. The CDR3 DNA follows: TGTGCCAGCAGTGTCGCCGGGGTTCCGACCCAGTACTTC.

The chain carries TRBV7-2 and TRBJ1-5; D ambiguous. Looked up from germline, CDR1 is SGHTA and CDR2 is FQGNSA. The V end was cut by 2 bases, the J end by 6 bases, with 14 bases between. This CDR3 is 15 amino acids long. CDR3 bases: TGTGCCAGCAGCTTATCCCTTGCGGGGATTCAGCCCCAGCATTTT. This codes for CASSLSLAGIQPQHF.

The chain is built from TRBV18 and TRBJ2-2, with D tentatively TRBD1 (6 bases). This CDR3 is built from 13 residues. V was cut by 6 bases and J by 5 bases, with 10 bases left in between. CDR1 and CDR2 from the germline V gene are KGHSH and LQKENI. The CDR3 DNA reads TGTGCCAGCTCGGCCACAGGGACCGGGGAGCTGTTTTTT. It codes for CASSATGTGELFF.

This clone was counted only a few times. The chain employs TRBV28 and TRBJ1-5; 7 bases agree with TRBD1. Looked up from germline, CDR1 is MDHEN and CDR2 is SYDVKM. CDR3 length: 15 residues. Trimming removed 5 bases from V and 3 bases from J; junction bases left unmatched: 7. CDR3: CASSTLRGLNQPQHF. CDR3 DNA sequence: TGTGCCAGCAGTACACTAAGGGGGCTCAATCAGCCCCAGCATTTT. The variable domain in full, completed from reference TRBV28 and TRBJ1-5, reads DVKVTQSSRYLVKRTGEKVFLECVQDMDHENMFWYRQDPGLGLRLIYFSYDVKMKEKGDIPEGYSVSREKKERFSLILESASTNQTSMYLCASSTLRGLNQPQHFGDGTRLSIL.

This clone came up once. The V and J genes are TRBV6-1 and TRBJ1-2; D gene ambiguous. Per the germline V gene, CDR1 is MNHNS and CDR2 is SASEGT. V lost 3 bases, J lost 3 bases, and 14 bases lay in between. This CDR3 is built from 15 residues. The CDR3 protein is CASSDPLGGDYGYTF. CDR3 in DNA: TGTGCCAGCAGTGACCCCCTAGGAGGAGACTATGGCTACACCTTC.

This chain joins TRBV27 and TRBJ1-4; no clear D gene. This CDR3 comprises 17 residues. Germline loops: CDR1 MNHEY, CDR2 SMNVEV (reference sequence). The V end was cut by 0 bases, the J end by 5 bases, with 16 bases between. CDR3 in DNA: TGTGCCAGCAGTTTATCTTACGCACAGAGACCCAATGAAAAACTGTTTTTT. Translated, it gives CASSLSYAQRPNEKLFF.

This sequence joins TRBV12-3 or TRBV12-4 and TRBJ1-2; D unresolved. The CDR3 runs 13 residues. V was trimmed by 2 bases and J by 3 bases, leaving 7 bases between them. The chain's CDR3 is CASSLSGDYGYTF. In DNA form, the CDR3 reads TGTGCCAGCAGTTTATCCGGGGACTATGGCTACACCTTC.

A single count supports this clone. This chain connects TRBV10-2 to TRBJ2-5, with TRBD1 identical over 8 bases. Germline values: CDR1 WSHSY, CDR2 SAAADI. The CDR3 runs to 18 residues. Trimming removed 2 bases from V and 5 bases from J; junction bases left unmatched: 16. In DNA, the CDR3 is TGCGCCAGCAGTGAGAAGTCTGTCAGGGGGCGATTTAATGAGACCCAGTACTTC. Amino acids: CASSEKSVRGRFNETQYF.

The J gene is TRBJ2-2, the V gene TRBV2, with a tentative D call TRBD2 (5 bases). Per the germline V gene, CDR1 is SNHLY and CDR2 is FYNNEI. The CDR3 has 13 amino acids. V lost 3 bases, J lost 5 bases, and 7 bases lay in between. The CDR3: CASSEDWTGELFF. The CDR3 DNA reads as TGTGCCAGCAGTGAGGACTGGACCGGGGAGCTGTTTTTT.

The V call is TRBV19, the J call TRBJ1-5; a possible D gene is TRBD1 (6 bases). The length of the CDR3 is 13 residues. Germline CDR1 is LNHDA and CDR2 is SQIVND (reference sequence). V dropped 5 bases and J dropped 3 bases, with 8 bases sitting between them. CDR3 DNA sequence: TGTGCCAGTAGTTGGGGGCTCAATCAGCCCCAGCATTTT. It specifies CASSWGLNQPQHF.

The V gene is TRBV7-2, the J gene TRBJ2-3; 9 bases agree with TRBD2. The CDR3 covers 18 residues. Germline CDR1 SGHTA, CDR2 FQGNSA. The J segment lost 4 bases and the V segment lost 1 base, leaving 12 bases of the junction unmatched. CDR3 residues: CASSLVGPGLALSDTQYF. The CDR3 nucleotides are TGTGCCAGCAGCTTAGTAGGGCCGGGACTAGCTCTGTCAGATACGCAGTATTTT.

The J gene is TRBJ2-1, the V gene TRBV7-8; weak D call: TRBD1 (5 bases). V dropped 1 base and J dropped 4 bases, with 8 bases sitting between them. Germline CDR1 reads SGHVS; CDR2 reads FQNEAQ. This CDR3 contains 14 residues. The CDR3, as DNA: TGTGCCAGCAGCTTAGAGGGGTTATACAATGAGCAGTTCTTC. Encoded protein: CASSLEGLYNEQFF.

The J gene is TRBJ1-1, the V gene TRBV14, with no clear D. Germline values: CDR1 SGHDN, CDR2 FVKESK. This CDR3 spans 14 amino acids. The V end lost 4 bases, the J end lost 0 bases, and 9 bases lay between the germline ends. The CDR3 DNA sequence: TGTGCCAGCAGCCCACACATTATGAACACTGAAGCTTTCTTT. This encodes CASSPHIMNTEAFF.

CDR3 amino acids: CASSLVTSGANEQFF. The CDR3 nucleotides read TGCGCCAGCAGCTTGGTGACTAGCGGGGCCAATGAGCAGTTCTTC. The chain links TRBV5-1 to TRBJ2-1; 11 bases match TRBD2. Trimming took 0 bases from V and 6 from J; bases not matched to a gene: 2. Germline lookup yields CDR1 SGHRS and CDR2 YFSETQ. This CDR3 is built from 15 residues.

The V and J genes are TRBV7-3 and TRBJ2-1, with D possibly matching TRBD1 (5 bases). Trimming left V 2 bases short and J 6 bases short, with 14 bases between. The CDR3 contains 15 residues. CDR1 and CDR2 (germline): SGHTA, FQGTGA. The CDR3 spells CASSLGKQVTNEQFF. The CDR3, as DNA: TGTGCCAGCAGCTTAGGGAAACAGGTTACCAATGAGCAGTTCTTC.

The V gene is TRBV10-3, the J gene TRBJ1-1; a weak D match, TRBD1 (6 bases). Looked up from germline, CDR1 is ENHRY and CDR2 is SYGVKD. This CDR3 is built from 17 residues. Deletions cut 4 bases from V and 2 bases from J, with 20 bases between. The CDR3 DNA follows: TGTGCCATCAGTGGGACACTTTCGACAGGTAAAAACACTGAAGCTTTCTTT. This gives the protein CAISGTLSTGKNTEAFF.

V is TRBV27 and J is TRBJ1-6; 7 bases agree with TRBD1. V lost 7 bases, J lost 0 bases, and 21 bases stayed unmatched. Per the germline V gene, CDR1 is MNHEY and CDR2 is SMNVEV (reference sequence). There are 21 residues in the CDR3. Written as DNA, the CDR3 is TGTGCCAGCACCTTCAGGGGGGAGGAGGGGGAACCGAGCTCCTATAATTCACCCCTCCACTTT. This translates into CASTFRGEEGEPSSYNSPLHF.